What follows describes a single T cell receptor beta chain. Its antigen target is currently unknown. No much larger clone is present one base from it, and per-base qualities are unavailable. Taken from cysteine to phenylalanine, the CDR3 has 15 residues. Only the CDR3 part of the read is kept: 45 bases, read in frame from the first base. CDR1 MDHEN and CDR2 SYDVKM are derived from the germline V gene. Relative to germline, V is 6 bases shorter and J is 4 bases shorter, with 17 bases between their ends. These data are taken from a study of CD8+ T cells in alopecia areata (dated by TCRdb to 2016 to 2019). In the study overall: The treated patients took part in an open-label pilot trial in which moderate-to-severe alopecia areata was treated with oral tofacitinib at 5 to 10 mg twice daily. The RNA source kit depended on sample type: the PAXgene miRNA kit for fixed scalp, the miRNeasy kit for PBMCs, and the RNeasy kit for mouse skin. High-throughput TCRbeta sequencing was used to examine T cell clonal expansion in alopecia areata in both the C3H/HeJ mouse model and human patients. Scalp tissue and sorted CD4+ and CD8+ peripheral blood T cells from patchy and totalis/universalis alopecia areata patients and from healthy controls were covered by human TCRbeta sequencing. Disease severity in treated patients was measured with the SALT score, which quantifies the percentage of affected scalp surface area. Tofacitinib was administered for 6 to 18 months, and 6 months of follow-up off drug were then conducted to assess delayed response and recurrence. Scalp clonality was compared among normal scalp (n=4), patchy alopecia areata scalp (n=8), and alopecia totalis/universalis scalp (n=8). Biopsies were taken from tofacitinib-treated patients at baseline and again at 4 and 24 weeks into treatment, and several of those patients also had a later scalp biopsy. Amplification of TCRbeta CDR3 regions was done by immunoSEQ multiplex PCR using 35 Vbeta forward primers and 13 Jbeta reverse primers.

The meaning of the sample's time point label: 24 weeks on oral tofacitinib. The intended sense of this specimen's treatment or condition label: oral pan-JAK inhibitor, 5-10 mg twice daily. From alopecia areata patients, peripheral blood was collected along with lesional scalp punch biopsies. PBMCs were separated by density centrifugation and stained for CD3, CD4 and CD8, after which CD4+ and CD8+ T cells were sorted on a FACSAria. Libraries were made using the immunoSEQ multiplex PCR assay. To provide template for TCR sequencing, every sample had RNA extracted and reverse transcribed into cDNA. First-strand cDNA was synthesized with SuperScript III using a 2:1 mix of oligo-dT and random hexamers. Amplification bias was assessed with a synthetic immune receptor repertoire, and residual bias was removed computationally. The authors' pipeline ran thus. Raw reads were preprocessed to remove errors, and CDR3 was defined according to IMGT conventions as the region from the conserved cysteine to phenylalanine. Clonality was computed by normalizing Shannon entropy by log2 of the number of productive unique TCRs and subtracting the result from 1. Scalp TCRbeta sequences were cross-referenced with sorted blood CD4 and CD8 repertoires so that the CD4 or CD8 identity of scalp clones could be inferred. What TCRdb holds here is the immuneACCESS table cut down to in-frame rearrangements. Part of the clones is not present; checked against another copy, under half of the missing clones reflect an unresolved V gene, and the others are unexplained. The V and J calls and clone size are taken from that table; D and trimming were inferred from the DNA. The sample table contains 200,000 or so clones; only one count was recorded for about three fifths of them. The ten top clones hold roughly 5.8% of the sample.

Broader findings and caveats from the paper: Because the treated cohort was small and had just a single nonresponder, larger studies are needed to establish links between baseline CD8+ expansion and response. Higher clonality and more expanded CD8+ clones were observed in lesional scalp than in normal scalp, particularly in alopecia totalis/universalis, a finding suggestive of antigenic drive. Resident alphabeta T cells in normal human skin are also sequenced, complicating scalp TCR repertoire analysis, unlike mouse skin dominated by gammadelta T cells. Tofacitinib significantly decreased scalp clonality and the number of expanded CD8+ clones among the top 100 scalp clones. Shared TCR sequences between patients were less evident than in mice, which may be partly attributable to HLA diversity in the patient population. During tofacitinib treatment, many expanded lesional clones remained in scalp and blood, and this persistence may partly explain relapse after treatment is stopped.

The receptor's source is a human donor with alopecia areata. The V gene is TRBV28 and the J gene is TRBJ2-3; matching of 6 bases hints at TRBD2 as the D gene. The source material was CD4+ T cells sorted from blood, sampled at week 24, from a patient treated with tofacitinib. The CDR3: CASSEPGEMADTQYF. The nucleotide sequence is TGTGCCAGCAGCGAACCGGGAGAAATGGCAGATACGCAGTATTTT.